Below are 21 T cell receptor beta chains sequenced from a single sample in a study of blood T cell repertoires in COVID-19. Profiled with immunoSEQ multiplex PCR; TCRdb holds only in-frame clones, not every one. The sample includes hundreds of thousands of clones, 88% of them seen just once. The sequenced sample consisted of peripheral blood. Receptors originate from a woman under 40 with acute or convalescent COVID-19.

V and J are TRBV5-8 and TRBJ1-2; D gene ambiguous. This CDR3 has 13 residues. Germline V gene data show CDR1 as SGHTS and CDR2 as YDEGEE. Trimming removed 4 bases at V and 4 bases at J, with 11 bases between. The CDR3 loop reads CASSPTNPYGYTF. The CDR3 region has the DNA TGTGCCAGCAGCCCTACGAACCCCTATGGCTACACCTTC.

The CDR3 bases are TGTGCCAGCAGCCCGGGACTAGCGGGATACGAGCAGTACTTC. Translation: CASSPGLAGYEQYF. This rearrangement joins TRBV11-3 to TRBJ2-7; 13 bases align to TRBD2. V dropped 5 bases and J dropped 4; count of bases not matched to a gene: 2. CDR1 and CDR2 (germline): SGHNT, YENEEA. The CDR3 consists of 14 residues.

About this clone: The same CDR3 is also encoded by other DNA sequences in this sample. CDR3 in amino acids: CASSSGLAVYNEQFF. CDR3 nucleotide sequence: TGTGCCAGCAGCTCGGGACTAGCGGTCTACAATGAGCAGTTCTTC. V and J are TRBV9 and TRBJ2-1; 11 bases are a match to TRBD2. The germline CDR1 and CDR2 sequences are SGDLS and YYNGEE. V was pared by 4 bases and J by 3 bases, with 3 bases of the junction left unmatched. This CDR3 is built from 15 residues.

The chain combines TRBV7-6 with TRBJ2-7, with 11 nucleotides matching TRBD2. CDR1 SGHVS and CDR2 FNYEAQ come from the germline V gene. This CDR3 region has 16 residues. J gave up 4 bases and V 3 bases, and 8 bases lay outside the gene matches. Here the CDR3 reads CASSFTSGSNVYEQYF. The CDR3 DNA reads TGTGCCAGCAGCTTCACTAGCGGGAGTAATGTGTACGAGCAGTACTTC.

The CDR3 DNA reads as TGCGCCAGCAGACTGGACAGTAACTATGGCTACACCTTC. Protein sequence: CASRLDSNYGYTF. The rearrangement links TRBV5-1 to TRBJ1-2; possibly TRBD1 for D (6 bases). The germline V gene has CDR1 SGHRS and CDR2 YFSETQ. Trimming took 5 bases from V and 1 from J, leaving 9 bases between them. The CDR3 has 13 residues.

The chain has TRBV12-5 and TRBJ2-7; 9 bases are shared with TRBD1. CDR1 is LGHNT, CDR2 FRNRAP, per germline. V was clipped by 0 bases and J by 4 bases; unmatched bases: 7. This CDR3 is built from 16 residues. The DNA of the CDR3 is TGTGCTAGTGGTTTGGTACACGGAGACAGGGGGTACGAGCAGTACTTC. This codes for CASGLVHGDRGYEQYF.

Here the CDR3 reads CASSAGSGGTYEQYF. CDR3 nucleotide sequence: TGTGCCAGCAGCGCCGGTTCGGGAGGCACCTACGAGCAGTACTTC. The genes are TRBV9 and TRBJ2-7, with TRBD2 matching over 7 bases. Trimming at V came to 3 bases and at J to 2 bases, leaving 8 bases not matched to a gene. From germline, CDR1 is SGDLS and CDR2 YYNGEE. The CDR3 is 15 residues long.

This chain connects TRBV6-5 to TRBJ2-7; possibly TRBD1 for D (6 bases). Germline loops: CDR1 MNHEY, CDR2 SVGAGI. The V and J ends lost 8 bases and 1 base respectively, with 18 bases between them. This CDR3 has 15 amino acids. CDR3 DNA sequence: TGTGCCAGCGGGTCCAGGGGCCTCGAATCCTACGAGCAGTACTTC. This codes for CASGSRGLESYEQYF.

The CDR3 spells CASSESGSGRNEQFF. CDR3 DNA: TGTGCCAGCAGTGAATCGGGTAGCGGGAGGAATGAGCAGTTCTTC. The chain uses TRBV25-1 and TRBJ2-1, with TRBD2 matching 10 bases. The CDR3 spans 15 residues. The junction had 4 bases not matched to a gene; V was cut back by 1 base and J by 7 bases. The germline CDR1 and CDR2 sequences are MGHDK and SYGVNS. Full variable domain (outside the CDR3, taken from reference TRBV25-1 and TRBJ2-1): EADIYQTPRYLVIGTGKKITLECSQTMGHDKMYWYQQDPGMELHLIHYSYGVNSTEKGDLSSESTVSRIRTEHFPLTLESARPSHTSQYLCASSESGSGRNEQFFGPGTRLTVL.

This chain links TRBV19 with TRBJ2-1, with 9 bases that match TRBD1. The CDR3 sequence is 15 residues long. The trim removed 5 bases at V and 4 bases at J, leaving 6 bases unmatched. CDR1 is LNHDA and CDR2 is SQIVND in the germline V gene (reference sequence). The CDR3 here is CASSERTGAYNEQFF. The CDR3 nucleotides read TGTGCCAGTAGTGAAAGGACAGGGGCTTACAATGAGCAGTTCTTC.

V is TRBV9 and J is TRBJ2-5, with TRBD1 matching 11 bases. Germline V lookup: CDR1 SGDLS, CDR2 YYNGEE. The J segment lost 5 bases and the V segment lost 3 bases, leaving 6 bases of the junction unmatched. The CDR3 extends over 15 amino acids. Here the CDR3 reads CASSGTGGYGETQYF. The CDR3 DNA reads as TGTGCCAGCAGCGGGACAGGGGGCTATGGGGAGACCCAGTACTTC.

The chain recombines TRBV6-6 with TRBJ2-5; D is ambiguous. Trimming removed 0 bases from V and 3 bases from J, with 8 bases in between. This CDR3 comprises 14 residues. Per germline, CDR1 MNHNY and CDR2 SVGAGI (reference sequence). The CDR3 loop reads CASSYSQRKETQYF. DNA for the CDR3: TGTGCCAGCAGTTACTCGCAGCGAAAAGAGACCCAGTACTTC.

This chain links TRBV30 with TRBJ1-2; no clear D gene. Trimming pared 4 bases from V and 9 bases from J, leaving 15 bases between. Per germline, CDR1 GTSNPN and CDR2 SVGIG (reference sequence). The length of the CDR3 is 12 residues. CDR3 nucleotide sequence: TGTGCCTGGATGGAGCTTATTTCTAGCTACACCTTC. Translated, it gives CAWMELISSYTF. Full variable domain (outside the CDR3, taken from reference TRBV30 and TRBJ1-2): SQTIHQWPATLVQPVGSPLSLECTVEGTSNPNLYWYRQAAGRGLQLLFYSVGIGQISSEVPQNLSASRPQDRQFILSSKKLLLSDSGFYLCAWMELISSYTFGSGTRLTVV.

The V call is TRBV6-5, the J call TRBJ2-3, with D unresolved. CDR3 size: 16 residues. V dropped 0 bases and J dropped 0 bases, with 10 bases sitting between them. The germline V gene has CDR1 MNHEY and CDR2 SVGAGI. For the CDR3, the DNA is TGTGCCAGCAGTTACTCGAGTGGGCGTAGCACAGATACGCAGTATTTT. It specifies CASSYSSGRSTDTQYF.

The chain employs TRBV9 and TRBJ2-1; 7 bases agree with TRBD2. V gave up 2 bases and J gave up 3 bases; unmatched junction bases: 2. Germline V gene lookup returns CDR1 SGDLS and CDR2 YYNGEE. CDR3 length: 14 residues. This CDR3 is CASSVGGFYNEQFF. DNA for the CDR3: TGTGCCAGCAGCGTGGGGGGGTTCTACAATGAGCAGTTCTTC.

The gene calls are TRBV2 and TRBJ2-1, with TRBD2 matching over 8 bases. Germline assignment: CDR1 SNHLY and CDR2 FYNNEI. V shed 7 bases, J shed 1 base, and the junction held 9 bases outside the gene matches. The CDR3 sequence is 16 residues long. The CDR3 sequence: CASTSGRAASYNEQFF. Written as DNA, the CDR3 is TGTGCCAGCACTTCCGGGAGGGCCGCATCCTACAATGAGCAGTTCTTC.

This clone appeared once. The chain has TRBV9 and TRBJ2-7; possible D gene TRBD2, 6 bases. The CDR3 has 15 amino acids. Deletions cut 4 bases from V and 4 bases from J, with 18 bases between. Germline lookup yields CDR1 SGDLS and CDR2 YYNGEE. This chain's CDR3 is CASSPGTAGGYEQYF. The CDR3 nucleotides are TGTGCCAGCAGCCCAGGGACTGCGGGTGGGTACGAGCAGTACTTC.

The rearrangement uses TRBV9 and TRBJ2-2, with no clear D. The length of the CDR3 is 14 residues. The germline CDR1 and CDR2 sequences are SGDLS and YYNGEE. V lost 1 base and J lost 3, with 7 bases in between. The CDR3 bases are TGTGCCAGCAGCGTAACACCCGACACCGGGGAGCTGTTTTTT. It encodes CASSVTPDTGELFF.

This CDR3 is CASGETRTSGSYNEQFF. CDR3 DNA: TGTGCCAGCGGGGAAACCAGGACTAGCGGATCCTACAATGAGCAGTTCTTC. The V gene is TRBV5-4, the J gene TRBJ2-1, with TRBD2 identical over 10 bases. Per the germline V gene, CDR1 is SGHNT and CDR2 is YYREEE (reference sequence). The ends lost 7 bases at V and 1 base at J; junction bases unmatched: 11. CDR3 size: 17 residues.

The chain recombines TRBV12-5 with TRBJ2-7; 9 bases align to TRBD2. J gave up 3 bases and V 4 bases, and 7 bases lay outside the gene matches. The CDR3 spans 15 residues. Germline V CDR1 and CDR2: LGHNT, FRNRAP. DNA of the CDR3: TGTGCTAGTGGTTCCGGGGGGACTAGCTTCTACGAGCAGTACTTC. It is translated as CASGSGGTSFYEQYF.

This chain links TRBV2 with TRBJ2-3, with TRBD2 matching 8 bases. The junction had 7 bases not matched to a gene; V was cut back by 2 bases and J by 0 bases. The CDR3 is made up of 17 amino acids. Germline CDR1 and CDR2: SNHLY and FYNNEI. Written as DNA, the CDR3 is TGTGCCAGCAGTGAACTAGCGGGCTCCTCCAGCACAGATACGCAGTATTTT. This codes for CASSELAGSSSTDTQYF. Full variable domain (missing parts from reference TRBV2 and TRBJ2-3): EPEVTQTPSHQVTQMGQEVILRCVPISNHLYFYWYRQILGQKVEFLVSFYNNEISEKSEIFDDQFSVERPDGSNFTLKIRSTKLEDSAMYFCASSELAGSSSTDTQYFGPGTRLTVL.